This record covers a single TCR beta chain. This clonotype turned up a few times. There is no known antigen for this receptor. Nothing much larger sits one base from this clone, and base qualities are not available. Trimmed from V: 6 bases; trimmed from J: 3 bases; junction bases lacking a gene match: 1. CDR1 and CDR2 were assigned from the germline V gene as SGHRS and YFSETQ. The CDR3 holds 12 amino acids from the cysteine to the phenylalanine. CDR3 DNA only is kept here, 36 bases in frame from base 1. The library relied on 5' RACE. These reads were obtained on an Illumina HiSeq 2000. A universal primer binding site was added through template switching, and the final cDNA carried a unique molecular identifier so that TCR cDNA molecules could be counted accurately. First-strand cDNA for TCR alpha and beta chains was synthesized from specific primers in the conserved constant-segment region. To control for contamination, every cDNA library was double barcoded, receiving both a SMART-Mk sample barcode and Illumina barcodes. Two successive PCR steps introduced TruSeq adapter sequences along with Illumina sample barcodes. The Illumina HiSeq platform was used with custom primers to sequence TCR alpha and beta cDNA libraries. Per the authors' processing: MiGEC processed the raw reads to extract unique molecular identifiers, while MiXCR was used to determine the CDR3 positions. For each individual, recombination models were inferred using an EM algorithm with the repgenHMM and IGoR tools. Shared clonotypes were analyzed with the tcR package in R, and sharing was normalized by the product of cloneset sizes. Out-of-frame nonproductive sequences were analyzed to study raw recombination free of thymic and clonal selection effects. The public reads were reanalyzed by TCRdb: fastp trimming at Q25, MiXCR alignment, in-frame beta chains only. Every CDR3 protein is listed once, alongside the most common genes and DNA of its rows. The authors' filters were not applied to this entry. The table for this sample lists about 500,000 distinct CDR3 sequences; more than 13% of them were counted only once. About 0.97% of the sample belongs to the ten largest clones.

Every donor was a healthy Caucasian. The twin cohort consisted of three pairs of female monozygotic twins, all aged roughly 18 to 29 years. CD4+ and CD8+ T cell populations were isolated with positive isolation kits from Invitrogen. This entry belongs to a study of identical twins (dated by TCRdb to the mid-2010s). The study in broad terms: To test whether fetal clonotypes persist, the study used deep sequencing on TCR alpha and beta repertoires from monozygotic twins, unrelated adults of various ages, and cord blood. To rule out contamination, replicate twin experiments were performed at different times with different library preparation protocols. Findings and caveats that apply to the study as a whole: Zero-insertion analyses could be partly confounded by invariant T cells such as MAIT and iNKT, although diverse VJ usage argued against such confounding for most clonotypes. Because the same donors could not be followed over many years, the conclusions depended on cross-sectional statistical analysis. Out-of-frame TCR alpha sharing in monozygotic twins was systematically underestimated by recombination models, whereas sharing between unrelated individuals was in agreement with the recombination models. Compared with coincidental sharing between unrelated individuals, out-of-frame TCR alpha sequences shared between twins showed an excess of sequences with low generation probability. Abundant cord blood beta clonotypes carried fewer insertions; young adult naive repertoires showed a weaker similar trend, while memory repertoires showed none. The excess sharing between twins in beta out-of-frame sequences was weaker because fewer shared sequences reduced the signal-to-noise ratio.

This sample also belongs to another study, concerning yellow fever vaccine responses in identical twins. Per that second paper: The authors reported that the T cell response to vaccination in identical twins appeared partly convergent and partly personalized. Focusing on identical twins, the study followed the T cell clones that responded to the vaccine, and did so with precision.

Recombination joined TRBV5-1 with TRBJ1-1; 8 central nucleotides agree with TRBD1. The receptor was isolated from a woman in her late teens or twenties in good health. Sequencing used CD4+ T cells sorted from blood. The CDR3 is CASKTGDTEAFF. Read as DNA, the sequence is TGCGCCAGCAAGACAGGGGACACTGAAGCTTTCTTT.